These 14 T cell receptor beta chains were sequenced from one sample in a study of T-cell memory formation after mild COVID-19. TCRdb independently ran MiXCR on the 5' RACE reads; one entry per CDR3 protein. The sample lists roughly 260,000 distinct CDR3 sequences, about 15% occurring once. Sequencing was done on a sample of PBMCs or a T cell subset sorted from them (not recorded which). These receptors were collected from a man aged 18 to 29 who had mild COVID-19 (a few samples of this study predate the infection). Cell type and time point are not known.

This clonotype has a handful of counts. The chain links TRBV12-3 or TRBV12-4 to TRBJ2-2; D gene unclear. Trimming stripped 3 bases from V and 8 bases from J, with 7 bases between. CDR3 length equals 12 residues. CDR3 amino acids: CASSFPRGELFF. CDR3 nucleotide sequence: TGTGCCAGCAGTTTCCCGCGAGGGGAGCTGTTTTTT.

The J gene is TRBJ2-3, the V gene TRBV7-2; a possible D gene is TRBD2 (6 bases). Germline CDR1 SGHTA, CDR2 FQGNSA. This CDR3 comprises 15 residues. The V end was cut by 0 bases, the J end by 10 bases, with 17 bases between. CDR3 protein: CASSLASGPPEAQYF. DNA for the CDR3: TGTGCCAGCAGCTTAGCGAGCGGGCCTCCCGAGGCGCAGTATTTT.

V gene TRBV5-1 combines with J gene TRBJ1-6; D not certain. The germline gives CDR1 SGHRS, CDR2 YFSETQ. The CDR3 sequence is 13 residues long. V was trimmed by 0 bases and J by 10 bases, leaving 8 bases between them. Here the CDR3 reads CASSLALESPLHF. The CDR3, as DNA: TGCGCCAGCAGCTTGGCATTGGAGTCACCCCTCCACTTT.

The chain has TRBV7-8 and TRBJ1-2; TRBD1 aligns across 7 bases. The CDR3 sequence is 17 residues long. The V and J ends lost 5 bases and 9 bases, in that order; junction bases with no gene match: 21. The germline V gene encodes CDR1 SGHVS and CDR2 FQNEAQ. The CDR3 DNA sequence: TGTGCCAGCAGCCTGAGACAGGGAAAAGCTGGTTTTGGTCGCTACACCTTC. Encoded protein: CASSLRQGKAGFGRYTF.

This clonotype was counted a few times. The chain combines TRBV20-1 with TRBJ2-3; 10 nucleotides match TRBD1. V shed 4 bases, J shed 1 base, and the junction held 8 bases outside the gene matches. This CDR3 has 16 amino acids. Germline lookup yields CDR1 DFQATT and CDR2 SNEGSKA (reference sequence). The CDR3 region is CSATNRDRGRTDTQYF. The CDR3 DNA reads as TGCAGTGCTACAAACCGGGACAGGGGACGCACAGATACGCAGTATTTT.

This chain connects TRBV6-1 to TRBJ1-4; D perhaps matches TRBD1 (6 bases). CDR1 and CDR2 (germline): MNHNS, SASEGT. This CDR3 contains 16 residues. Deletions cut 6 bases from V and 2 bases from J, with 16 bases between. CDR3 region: CASSPREGGTNEKLFF. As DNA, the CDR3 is TGTGCCAGCAGCCCCCGAGAGGGGGGGACTAATGAAAAACTGTTTTTT.

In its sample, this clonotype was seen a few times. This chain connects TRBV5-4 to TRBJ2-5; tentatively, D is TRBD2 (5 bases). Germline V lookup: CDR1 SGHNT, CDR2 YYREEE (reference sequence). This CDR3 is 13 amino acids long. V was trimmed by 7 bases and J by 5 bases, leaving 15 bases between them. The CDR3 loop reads CASLVGGSETQYF. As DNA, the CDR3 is TGTGCCAGCCTAGTAGGAGGCTCGGAGACCCAGTACTTC.

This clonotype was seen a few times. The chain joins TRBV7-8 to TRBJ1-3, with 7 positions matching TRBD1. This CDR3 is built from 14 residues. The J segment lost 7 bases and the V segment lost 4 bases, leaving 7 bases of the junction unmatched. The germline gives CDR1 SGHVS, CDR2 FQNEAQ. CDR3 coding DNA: TGTGCCAGCAGCTCGGGACAGAGAGGGAACACCATATATTTT. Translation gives CASSSGQRGNTIYF.

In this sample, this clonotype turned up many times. CDR3 DNA sequence: TGTGCCAGCAGTAATACGGGGGACACTGAAGCTTTCTTT. This translates into CASSNTGDTEAFF. J is TRBJ1-1 and V is TRBV6-1, with D perhaps TRBD1 (5 bases). CDR3 length: 13 amino acids. The ends were cut back, 5 bases at V and 3 bases at J, with 10 bases in the middle. Germline V gene lookup returns CDR1 MNHNS and CDR2 SASEGT.

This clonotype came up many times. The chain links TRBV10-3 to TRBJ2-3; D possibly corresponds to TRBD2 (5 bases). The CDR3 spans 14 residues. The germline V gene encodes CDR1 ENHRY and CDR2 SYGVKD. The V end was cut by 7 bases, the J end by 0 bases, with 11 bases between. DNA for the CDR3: TGTGCCATCACCAGCGGATCTAGCACAGATACGCAGTATTTT. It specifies CAITSGSSTDTQYF.

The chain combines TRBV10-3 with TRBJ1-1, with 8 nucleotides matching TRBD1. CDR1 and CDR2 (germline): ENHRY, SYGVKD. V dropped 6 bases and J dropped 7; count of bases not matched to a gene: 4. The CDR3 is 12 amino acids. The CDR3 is CAIRTDRVEAFF. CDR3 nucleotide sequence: TGTGCCATCAGGACGGACAGGGTTGAAGCTTTCTTT.

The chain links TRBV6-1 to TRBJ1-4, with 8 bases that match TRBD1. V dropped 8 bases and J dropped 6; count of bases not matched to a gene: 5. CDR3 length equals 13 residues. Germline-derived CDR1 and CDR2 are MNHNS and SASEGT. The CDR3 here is CASLRGPYEKLFF. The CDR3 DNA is TGTGCCAGCCTCAGGGGGCCGTATGAAAAACTGTTTTTT.

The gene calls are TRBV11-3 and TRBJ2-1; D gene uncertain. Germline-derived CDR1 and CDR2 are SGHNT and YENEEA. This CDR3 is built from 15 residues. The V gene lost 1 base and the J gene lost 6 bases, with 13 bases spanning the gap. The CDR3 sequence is CASSLGGSTPNEQFF. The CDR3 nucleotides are TGTGCCAGCAGCTTAGGGGGATCTACACCCAATGAGCAGTTCTTC.

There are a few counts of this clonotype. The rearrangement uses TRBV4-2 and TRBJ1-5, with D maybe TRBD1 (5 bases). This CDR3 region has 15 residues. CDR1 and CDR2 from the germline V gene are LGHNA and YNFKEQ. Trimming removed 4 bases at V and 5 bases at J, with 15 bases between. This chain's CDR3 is CASSPYGQGYQPQHF. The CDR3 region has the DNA TGTGCCAGCAGCCCCTACGGGCAGGGCTATCAGCCCCAGCATTTT.